A single sample gave rise to the 15 T cell receptor beta chains below, sequenced in a study of beta chain features in type 1 diabetes. Whole-study results and caveats: Shortening that was moderate but significant affected the TCRB CDR3s of Type 1 diabetes patients in all four CD4+ subsets.

The entirety of the isolated RNA underwent reverse transcription, so expressed TCRB transcripts were sequenced. Method: immunoSEQ multiplex PCR; TCRdb's copy keeps in-frame clones and lacks some. The sample includes roughly 340,000 clones, approximately 13% seen only once; the top ten take roughly 0.015%. Their antigen targets remain unknown. The sequenced sample was naive CD4+ T cells from blood. These receptors all come from a woman younger than 30 with type 1 diabetes.

This clone has more than one count but fewer than ten. This sample includes further DNA sequences coding for the same CDR3. The V and J genes are TRBV9 and TRBJ2-3; the D gene is possibly TRBD2 (5 bases). V lost 1 base and J 2 bases, leaving 5 bases between the germline ends. CDR1 and CDR2 from the germline V gene are SGDLS and YYNGEE. This CDR3 spans 13 amino acids. The CDR3 DNA is TGTGCCAGCAGCGTACTAGCCACAGATACGCAGTATTTT. Amino acids: CASSVLATDTQYF.

The genes are TRBV5-4 and TRBJ2-6; possible D gene TRBD1, 5 bases. Germline values: CDR1 SGHNT, CDR2 YYREEE (reference sequence). Trimming cost V 7 bases and J 0 bases, with 5 bases left between them. This CDR3 contains 13 residues. CDR3 loop: CASQGSGANVLTF. The CDR3 DNA reads as TGTGCCAGCCAGGGCTCTGGGGCCAACGTCCTGACTTTC.

This chain uses TRBV7-9 with TRBJ2-3; the match to TRBD2 covers 8 bases. The J segment lost 4 bases and the V segment lost 2 bases, leaving 8 bases of the junction unmatched. Looked up from germline, CDR1 is SEHNR and CDR2 is FQNEAQ (reference sequence). The CDR3 is 16 amino acids. The CDR3 DNA reads as TGTGCCAGCAGCTTAATGGCGGGGGGTCGGGCAGATACGCAGTATTTT. Protein product: CASSLMAGGRADTQYF.

This clone was recorded once. The chain couples TRBV5-4 to TRBJ1-5, with D unclear. V lost 0 bases and J lost 7, with 11 bases in between. The CDR3 has 14 amino acids. The germline gives CDR1 SGHNT, CDR2 YYREEE (reference sequence). As DNA, the CDR3 is TGTGCCAGCAGCTTGGGGCCTCGAGGACAGCCCCAGCATTTT. Amino acid sequence: CASSLGPRGQPQHF.

V usage is TRBV5-1 and J usage is TRBJ2-3; D gene unclear. The ends were cut back, 0 bases at V and 2 bases at J, with 7 bases in the middle. This CDR3 comprises 14 residues. Germline CDR1 is SGHRS and CDR2 is YFSETQ. CDR3 nucleotide sequence: TGCGCCAGCAGCTTGGCCAGCGTCACAGATACGCAGTATTTT. Its translation: CASSLASVTDTQYF.

There are a few counts of this clone. The genes are TRBV2 and TRBJ1-2; unclear D gene. The germline gives CDR1 SNHLY, CDR2 FYNNEI. The CDR3 contains 14 residues. V was shortened by 1 base and J by 4 bases, with 10 bases between the two germline ends. CDR3 DNA sequence: TGTGCCAGCAGTGAAGGGACGGGGTCCTATGGCTACACCTTC. Residues: CASSEGTGSYGYTF.

The V call is TRBV4-1, the J call TRBJ2-1; 9 positions match TRBD2. V lost 4 bases to trimming and J lost 0 bases; unmatched junction nucleotides: 16. The V gene's germline CDR1 is MGHRA and CDR2 YSYEKL. The CDR3 loop spans 20 amino acids. The CDR3 sequence is CASSLGTVGTSRSSYNEQFF. For the CDR3, the DNA is TGCGCCAGCAGCCTAGGGACGGTCGGGACTAGCAGAAGCTCCTACAATGAGCAGTTCTTC.

This clone was observed a handful of times. The chain is built from TRBV30 and TRBJ2-1; 9 bases are shared with TRBD2. The CDR3 has 15 amino acids. Per the germline V gene, CDR1 is GTSNPN and CDR2 is SVGIG (reference sequence). Trimming removed 4 bases from V and 5 bases from J; junction bases left unmatched: 9. The CDR3 spells CAWNPGTSLHNEQFF. The CDR3 nucleotides are TGTGCCTGGAACCCCGGGACTAGCCTCCACAATGAGCAGTTCTTC.

This chain uses TRBV30 with TRBJ2-3; D perhaps matches TRBD1 (6 bases). Trimming pared 3 bases from V and 3 bases from J, leaving 10 bases between. Germline V lookup: CDR1 GTSNPN, CDR2 SVGIG (reference sequence). This CDR3 is built from 13 residues. The CDR3 spells CAWSVGGTDTQYF. CDR3 sequence (DNA): TGTGCCTGGAGCGTAGGGGGTACAGATACGCAGTATTTT.

This clone was seen a handful of times. The rearrangement joins TRBV29-1 to TRBJ1-4; D call uncertain. Germline CDR1 is SQVTM and CDR2 is ANQGSEA. V lost 4 bases and J lost 2, with 11 bases in between. The CDR3 runs to 14 residues. The CDR3 coding sequence is TGCAGCGTTGTTGGGAGGTGGACTAATGAAAAACTGTTTTTT. Amino acid sequence: CSVVGRWTNEKLFF.

The rearrangement uses TRBV5-1 and TRBJ2-1, with TRBD2 identical over 8 bases. The germline V gene has CDR1 SGHRS and CDR2 YFSETQ. Losses at the gene ends were 2 bases for V and 8 bases for J; bases not matched to a gene: 9. This CDR3 comprises 15 residues. CDR3 region: CASSFRPGREHEQFF. CDR3 coding DNA: TGCGCCAGCAGCTTCAGGCCCGGGAGGGAACATGAGCAGTTCTTC.

This clone has a handful of counts. The chain joins TRBV30 to TRBJ1-5, with 11 bases aligning to TRBD1. The germline CDR1 and CDR2 sequences are GTSNPN and SVGIG (reference sequence). V was pared by 5 bases and J by 7 bases, with 19 bases of the junction left unmatched. The CDR3 contains 18 residues. CDR3 residues: CAWDPGRTGGAGQQPQHF. The CDR3 DNA sequence: TGTGCCTGGGACCCGGGAAGGACAGGGGGCGCTGGACAACAGCCCCAGCATTTT. Based on the CDR3 plus reference TRBV30 and TRBJ1-5, the full variable domain is SQTIHQWPATLVQPVGSPLSLECTVEGTSNPNLYWYRQAAGRGLQLLFYSVGIGQISSEVPQNLSASRPQDRQFILSSKKLLLSDSGFYLCAWDPGRTGGAGQQPQHFGDGTRLSIL.

CDR3 sequence: CASSLATSGKLRDTQYF. In DNA form, the CDR3 reads TGTGCCAGCAGCTTGGCGACTAGCGGGAAGCTCAGGGATACGCAGTATTTT. The chain carries TRBV5-4 and TRBJ2-3; 11 bases fit TRBD2. CDR1 is SGHNT and CDR2 is YYREEE in the germline V gene (reference sequence). The CDR3 loop spans 17 amino acids. Trimming cost V 0 bases and J 6 bases; bases outside gene matches: 9.

This clone turned up a few times. The CDR3: CSAGDSSYEQYV. DNA of the CDR3: TGCAGCGCCGGGGACAGTTCCTACGAGCAGTACGTC. V usage is TRBV29-1 and J usage is TRBJ2-7, with TRBD1 matching 7 bases. Germline V CDR1 and CDR2: SQVTM, ANQGSEA. The CDR3 loop spans 12 amino acids. V shed 7 bases and J 1 base; nucleotides not matched to a gene: 4.

The chain links TRBV4-3 to TRBJ2-1, with D maybe TRBD2 (6 bases). The CDR3 contains 18 residues. Trimming left V 1 base short and J 0 bases short, with 16 bases between. CDR1 and CDR2 from the germline V gene are LGHNA and YSLEER. CDR3 region: CASSQGFRLGRSYNEQFF. Written as DNA, the CDR3 is TGCGCCAGCAGCCAAGGATTCCGACTAGGCCGCTCCTACAATGAGCAGTTCTTC.